This T cell receptor beta chain came from a study of vaccination and CD4 T cells after COVID-19. Sequencing of the DNA from cultured CD4+ T cells was carried out with the Oncomine TCR Beta short-read assay. The template was genomic DNA from cultured CD4+ T cells. In TCRdb, the PCR reads were re-called with MiXCR into one record per CDR3 protein. This table holds under 15,000 distinct CDR3 sequences, approximately 74% found once. Worth noting for this clonotype: What it binds is not known.

Germline-derived CDR1 and CDR2 are SGHTA and FQGNSA. V shed 3 bases, J shed 4 bases, and the junction held 8 bases outside the gene matches. The CDR3 loop spans 16 amino acids. Stated treatment: roughly nine-day PBMC culture with coronavirus spike peptide pools or control peptides (ViraFEST assay). Wells contained fewer than 2.5 million PBMCs each, and these were cultured with about 10 IU/ml IL-2 and around 10 ug/ml peptide pools. The specimen sequenced was CD4+ T cells from blood, cultured in vitro. J is TRBJ2-2 and V is TRBV7-2; 7 bases are a match to TRBD2. The source of this sequence is a human donor who had recovered from COVID-19. In DNA, the CDR3 is TGTGCCAGCAGCTTTGAGGGAGGGCTGGGCACCGGGGAGCTGTTTTTT. Residues: CASSFEGGLGTGELFF. The variable domain in full, completed from reference TRBV7-2 and TRBJ2-2, reads GAGVSQSPSNKVTEKGKDVELRCDPISGHTALYWYRQSLGQGLEFLIYFQGNSAPDKSGLPSDRFSAERTGGSVSTLTIQRTQQEDSAVYLCASSFEGGLGTGELFFGEGSRLTVL.